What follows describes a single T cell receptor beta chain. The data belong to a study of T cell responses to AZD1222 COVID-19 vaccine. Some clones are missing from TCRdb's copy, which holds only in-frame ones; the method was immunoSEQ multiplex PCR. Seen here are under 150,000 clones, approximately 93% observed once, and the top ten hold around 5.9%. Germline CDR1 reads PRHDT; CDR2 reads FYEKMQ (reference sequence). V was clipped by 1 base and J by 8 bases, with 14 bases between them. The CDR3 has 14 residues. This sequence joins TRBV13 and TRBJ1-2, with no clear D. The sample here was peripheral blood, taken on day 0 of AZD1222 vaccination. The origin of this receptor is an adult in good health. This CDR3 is CASSLAPHRKGYTF. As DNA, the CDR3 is TGTGCCAGCAGCTTAGCCCCGCATCGGAAGGGCTACACCTTC.